Presented here are 6 T cell receptor beta chains from one specimen sequenced in a study of early T cells in non-severe SARS-CoV-2 infection. Using its own MiXCR run on the 5' RACE reads, TCRdb lists one record per CDR3 protein. The sample lists about 59,000 distinct CDR3 sequences, 9.5% to 15% occurring once. Source material: whole blood. The receptors come from an adult who was a healthcare worker with PCR-confirmed SARS-CoV-2 infection or an uninfected control (not recorded which).

In this sample, this clonotype turned up many times. J is TRBJ1-1 and V is TRBV29-1; D not certain. Germline CDR1 is SQVTM and CDR2 is ANQGSEA. CDR3 length equals 12 residues. V dropped 6 bases and J dropped 5 bases, with 13 bases sitting between them. The CDR3 protein is CSVSSGPTEAFF. The CDR3 DNA reads TGCAGCGTCTCCTCTGGACCGACTGAAGCTTTCTTT.

This clonotype was detected only a few times. The chain has TRBV7-6 and TRBJ1-1; 7 bases align to TRBD1. The CDR3 runs to 14 residues. Unmatched junction bases numbered 7, after V lost 5 bases and J lost 4 bases. Germline CDR1 SGHVS, CDR2 FNYEAQ. This CDR3 reads CASSPGGGSTEAFF. The CDR3 DNA reads TGTGCCAGCAGCCCAGGGGGGGGGAGCACTGAAGCTTTCTTT.

The V call is TRBV10-3, the J call TRBJ2-5; D unclear. Germline values: CDR1 ENHRY, CDR2 SYGVKD. The CDR3 is 11 amino acids. Trimming left V 3 bases short and J 5 bases short, with 4 bases between. The CDR3 is CAISDKETQYF. CDR3 nucleotides: TGTGCCATCAGTGACAAGGAGACCCAGTACTTC.

This clonotype showed up many times. The V gene is TRBV6-1, the J gene TRBJ2-5, with unresolved D. V dropped 7 bases and J dropped 2 bases, with 11 bases sitting between them. The CDR3 covers 13 residues. Looked up from germline, CDR1 is MNHNS and CDR2 is SASEGT. The CDR3 DNA sequence: TGTGCCAGCAATAGGTTAGAACAAGAGACCCAGTACTTC. Translating gives CASNRLEQETQYF.

This clonotype occurred many times. V gene TRBV28 combines with J gene TRBJ2-7, with a weak D call TRBD1 (6 bases). CDR1 is MDHEN and CDR2 is SYDVKM in the germline V gene. The CDR3 length is 12 residues. The V and J ends lost 6 bases and 7 bases respectively, with 13 bases between them. The CDR3 protein is CASSRTGLEQYF. The CDR3 nucleotides read TGTGCCAGCAGCCGCACAGGGTTAGAGCAGTACTTC.

At least ten counts were recorded for this clonotype. This sequence joins TRBV6-5 and TRBJ2-3; TRBD1 agrees at 8 bases. The CDR3 extends over 13 amino acids. Per the germline V gene, CDR1 is MNHEY and CDR2 is SVGAGI. Trimming at V came to 6 bases and at J to 3 bases, leaving 2 bases not matched to a gene. The CDR3 loop is CASRRTGTDTQYF. In DNA form, the CDR3 reads TGTGCCAGCAGACGGACAGGGACAGATACGCAGTATTTT.